This T cell receptor beta chain was identified during a study of blood T cells in healthy people across ages. Regarding the study as a whole: The recorded TCR beta diversity per million T cells decreased in a roughly linear manner with age.

The CDR3 contains 16 residues. CDR1 is LNHNV and CDR2 is YYDKDF in the germline V gene (reference sequence). Trimming stripped 1 base from V and 3 bases from J, with 14 bases between. Then a second PCR, running roughly 7 to 11 cycles, was carried out with a sample-barcoded 5' primer and a J-beta primer mix. TCRdb re-derived calls from the 5' RACE reads in MiXCR, one entry per CDR3 protein. The repertoire consists of around 1.5 million distinct CDR3 sequences, with roughly 32% occurring once and the leading ten covering approximately 11%. This clonotype was recorded a few times. Its target is unknown. Donor samples were obtained from healthy Caucasian individuals from Russia, aged about 6 to 90.

Sequences were obtained from blood. This receptor was obtained from a woman aged 25 to 39 in good health. This chain uses TRBV15 with TRBJ2-3; D perhaps matches TRBD1 (6 bases). The CDR3 loop is CATSRVRQGLTDTQYF. DNA of the CDR3: TGTGCCACCAGCAGAGTACGGCAGGGGTTAACAGATACGCAGTATTTT. The complete variable domain, with remaining parts taken from reference TRBV15 and TRBJ2-3, reads DAMVIQNPRYQVTQFGKPVTLSCSQTLNHNVMYWYQQKSSQAPKLLFHYYDKDFNNEADTPDNFQSRRPNTSFCFLDIRSPGLGDTAMYLCATSRVRQGLTDTQYFGPGTRLTVL.